One T cell receptor (beta chain) is described in this entry. This clone may be a read error of a much larger clone one base away. Full-length variable regions came from constant-region reverse primers plus semi-nested Nested Universal Primer A PCR. Each CDR3 protein gets one entry after TCRdb re-called the 5' RACE reads with MiXCR. The data contain about 55,000 distinct CDR3 sequences, roughly a sixth of them singletons. CD25-based Treg depletion was applied to purified naive CD4+ T cells. The CDR3 totals 15 residues. CDR1 and CDR2 from the germline V gene are SGHTA and FQGNSA. This TCR came from a female donor with breast cancer. Sequenced input: naive CD4+ T cells sorted from blood. Subset meaning: naive CD4+ T cells, CD4+CD45RA+CD25-. The chain links TRBV7-2 to TRBJ1-2; D uncertain. CDR3 loop: CASSLEAAMGYDYTF. CDR3 nucleotides: TGTGCCAGCAGCTTAGAGGCAGCCATGGGCTATGACTACACCTTC.